These 24 T cell receptor beta chains share one sample of origin, sequenced in a study of blood T cell repertoires in COVID-19. Libraries were prepared by immunoSEQ multiplex PCR; TCRdb keeps only in-frame clonotypes and omits some of them. The table has just under 80,000 clones, 80% to 85% seen once. The sequenced sample was peripheral blood. All receptors come from a woman in her 70s with acute or convalescent COVID-19.

J is TRBJ2-5 and V is TRBV28, with 7 bases aligning to TRBD1. The CDR3 is made up of 15 amino acids. Trimming at V came to 5 bases and at J to 2 bases, leaving 8 bases not matched to a gene. The germline V gene has CDR1 MDHEN and CDR2 SYDVKM. CDR3 region: CASSPGTDYQETQYF. The CDR3 bases are TGTGCCAGCAGTCCCGGGACAGATTATCAAGAGACCCAGTACTTC.

The chain joins TRBV19 to TRBJ2-7, with D uncertain. The V and J ends lost 11 bases and 3 bases respectively, with 29 bases between them. Per the germline V gene, CDR1 is LNHDA and CDR2 is SQIVND (reference sequence). This CDR3 is built from 17 residues. The CDR3 DNA reads as TGTGCCCGTAAGCCTAAACGACGTGGCAGCGAATACTACGAGCAGTACTTC. Translated: CARKPKRRGSEYYEQYF.

The chain couples TRBV18 to TRBJ1-2, with 7 nucleotides matching TRBD1. CDR3 size: 15 residues. Trimming took 6 bases from V and 3 from J; bases not matched to a gene: 10. The germline CDR1 and CDR2 sequences are KGHSH and LQKENI. CDR3 residues: CASSLGQAQDYGYTF. CDR3 DNA: TGTGCCAGCTCTCTAGGACAGGCCCAGGACTATGGCTACACCTTC.

This clone was detected only a few times. The V gene is TRBV7-3, the J gene TRBJ2-1; D unclear. The V and J ends lost 2 bases and 0 bases respectively, with 8 bases between them. Germline CDR1 is SGHTA and CDR2 is FQGTGA. The CDR3 has 15 amino acids. The CDR3 loop reads CASSLDLLSYNEQFF. As DNA, the CDR3 is TGTGCCAGCAGCTTAGACTTACTCTCCTACAATGAGCAGTTCTTC.

The chain links TRBV30 to TRBJ2-7; TRBD1 agrees at 9 bases. Germline CDR1 GTSNPN, CDR2 SVGIG (reference sequence). Germline trimming cut 1 base from V and 2 bases from J; bases unmatched to any gene: 3. The length of the CDR3 is 14 residues. The CDR3 loop is CAWSAGQGPYEQYF. The CDR3 DNA is TGTGCCTGGAGTGCGGGACAGGGTCCCTACGAGCAGTACTTC.

This chain links TRBV6-6 with TRBJ2-7; possibly TRBD2 for D (7 bases). V shed 0 bases and J shed 5 bases, with 11 bases lying between them. The germline V gene has CDR1 MNHNY and CDR2 SVGAGI (reference sequence). This CDR3 region has 14 residues. DNA for the CDR3: TGTGCCAGCAGTTACTCAGGGGGGGTGAACGAGCAGTACTTC. Encoded protein: CASSYSGGVNEQYF.

The chain joins TRBV30 to TRBJ2-1; 10 positions agree with TRBD1. Germline V gene sequence: CDR1 GTSNPN, CDR2 SVGIG (reference sequence). There are 16 residues in the CDR3. With 1 base clipped from V and 6 bases from J, the junction kept 9 bases outside the gene matches. CDR3 nucleotide sequence: TGTGCCTGGAGTGGATTAGGGACAGGGGTAATCAATGAGCAGTTCTTC. This gives the protein CAWSGLGTGVINEQFF.

This clone was recorded only once. The rearrangement joins TRBV30 to TRBJ1-6; D gene unclear. CDR3 length: 16 amino acids. CDR1 and CDR2 (germline): GTSNPN, SVGIG (reference sequence). V lost 1 base to trimming and J lost 7 bases, with 17 bases between them. CDR3 nucleotides: TGTGCCTGGAGTGAGGTCCGAGGGAGTGGGAATTCACCCCTCCACTTT. Protein product: CAWSEVRGSGNSPLHF.

V usage is TRBV30 and J usage is TRBJ1-1, with 7 bases fitting TRBD1. V lost 8 bases and J lost 0; bases outside the gene matches: 6. The CDR3 runs 13 residues. Germline V gene lookup returns CDR1 GTSNPN and CDR2 SVGIG (reference sequence). The CDR3, as DNA: TGTGCCGGGGACAGTGCCATGAACACTGAAGCTTTCTTT. Translation: CAGDSAMNTEAFF.

J is TRBJ2-1 and V is TRBV6-6; D is possibly TRBD2 (6 bases). Trimming removed 3 bases at V and 3 bases at J, with 12 bases between. Germline V gene sequence: CDR1 MNHNY, CDR2 SVGAGI (reference sequence). This CDR3 is 15 amino acids long. The CDR3 DNA follows: TGTGCCAGCAGTTATAGGTTAGCGGACTACAATGAGCAGTTCTTC. Protein product: CASSYRLADYNEQFF.

V usage is TRBV24-1 and J usage is TRBJ2-7; 11 nucleotides match TRBD1. V was pared by 3 bases and J by 3 bases, with 3 bases of the junction left unmatched. Germline CDR1 and CDR2: KGHDR and SFDVKD. The CDR3 has 15 residues. The CDR3 protein is CATSDGGTGGYEQYF. The CDR3 DNA reads TGTGCCACCAGTGATGGGGGGACAGGGGGCTACGAGCAGTACTTC.

The V gene is TRBV10-3, the J gene TRBJ2-1; 14 bases agree with TRBD2. CDR1 and CDR2 (germline): ENHRY, SYGVKD. Trimming took 6 bases from V and 0 from J; bases not matched to a gene: 10. The CDR3 is 19 amino acids. CDR3 in amino acids: CAIRGAGTSGRSSYNEQFF. CDR3 nucleotide sequence: TGTGCCATCAGGGGAGCCGGGACTAGCGGGAGAAGCTCCTACAATGAGCAGTTCTTC.

The rearrangement joins TRBV1 to TRBJ1-5. TRBV1 is recorded as a pseudogene. CDR3 length: 17 amino acids. The CDR3 spells CTSSQPRGGPQEVPQHF. CDR3 sequence (DNA): TGCACCAGCAGCCAGCCGAGGGGGGGGCCCCAAGAGGTGCCCCAGCATTTT.

This clone appeared a single time. The V call is TRBV21-1, the J call TRBJ2-1; the D call TRBD1 from the table was never checked on the DNA. TRBV21-1 constitutes a pseudogene. This CDR3 is 15 amino acids long. This CDR3 reads CASSKARDKDNEQFF. In DNA, the CDR3 is TGTGCCAGCAGCAAAGCCAGGGACAAAGACAATGAGCAGTTCTTC.

In its sample, this clone was seen a few times. The gene calls are TRBV7-6 and TRBJ2-7; TRBD1 matches at 8 bases. The CDR3 is 14 amino acids. Germline-derived CDR1 and CDR2 are SGHVS and FNYEAQ. The ends lost 5 bases at V and 6 bases at J; junction bases unmatched: 9. DNA for the CDR3: TGTGCCAGCAGCCAAGGTCCGACAGGGGTCGAGCAGTACTTC. This sequence encodes CASSQGPTGVEQYF.

The V gene is TRBV5-1, the J gene TRBJ2-7; 9 bases are a match to TRBD2. V shed 0 bases, J shed 5 bases, and the junction held 9 bases outside the gene matches. This CDR3 contains 16 residues. From germline, CDR1 is SGHRS and CDR2 YFSETQ. This CDR3 reads CASSLAVAGEVHEQYF. The CDR3 region has the DNA TGCGCCAGCAGCTTGGCGGTAGCGGGAGAGGTCCACGAGCAGTACTTC.

This clone has just a few counts. This chain links TRBV6-5 with TRBJ1-2; TRBD1 agrees at 7 bases. The V segment lost 6 bases and the J segment 7 bases; nucleotides outside the gene matches: 11. The CDR3 consists of 14 residues. Germline CDR1 reads MNHEY; CDR2 reads SVGAGI. DNA for the CDR3: TGTGCCAGCAGAGACCAGACAGGGTGGGGTGGCTACACCTTC. Its protein product is CASRDQTGWGGYTF.

The rearrangement links TRBV5-1 to TRBJ2-5; possible D gene TRBD2, 6 bases. Germline V gene lookup returns CDR1 SGHRS and CDR2 YFSETQ. Between the trimmed V and J ends, which lost 2 bases and 5 bases, there was a span of 19 bases. The CDR3 length is 16 residues. The CDR3, as DNA: TGCGCCAGCAGCTTCGGCGGGACTCAGGGTGGGGAGACCCAGTACTTC. It translates to CASSFGGTQGGETQYF.

This sequence joins TRBV6-5 and TRBJ1-6; 10 bases match TRBD1. The CDR3 consists of 15 residues. The V gene end was trimmed by 6 bases and the J gene end by 10 bases; junction bases not matched to a gene: 9. CDR1 and CDR2 (germline): MNHEY, SVGAGI. The CDR3 bases are TGTGCCAGCAGGGACCTGACAGGGGGCTCGTCACCCCTCCACTTT. Its protein is CASRDLTGGSSPLHF.

The rearrangement uses TRBV9 and TRBJ2-7; 7 bases align to TRBD2. V shed 4 bases, J shed 1 base, and the junction held 5 bases outside the gene matches. Per germline, CDR1 SGDLS and CDR2 YYNGEE. CDR3 length: 14 residues. CDR3 DNA: TGTGCCAGCAGCTCCGGGACTAAGTCCTACGAGCAGTACTTC. Protein sequence: CASSSGTKSYEQYF. Looking up the rest from reference TRBV9 and TRBJ2-7 gives the full variable domain: DSGVTQTPKHLITATGQRVTLRCSPRSGDLSVYWYQQSLDQGLQFLIQYYNGEERAKGNILERFSAQQFPDLHSELNLSSLELGDSALYFCASSSGTKSYEQYFGPGTRLTVT.

The sample holds one count of this clone. The chain uses TRBV28 and TRBJ1-1; a weak D match, TRBD1 (6 bases). Trimming shortened V by 1 base and J by 12 bases, and 15 bases separated the two germline ends. The CDR3 spans 13 residues. CDR1 is MDHEN and CDR2 is SYDVKM in the germline V gene. The CDR3 sequence: CASSLSIDRLPFF. The CDR3 DNA is TGTGCCAGCAGTTTATCAATCGACAGGTTGCCTTTCTTT.

The rearrangement joins TRBV5-4 to TRBJ2-3; 9 nucleotides match TRBD1. The CDR3 sequence is 14 residues long. CDR1 is SGHNT, CDR2 YYREEE, per germline (reference sequence). V trimming: 7 bases; J trimming: 2 bases; junction bases outside the gene matches: 5. The CDR3 reads CASRDRVITDTQYF. In DNA, the CDR3 is TGTGCCAGCCGGGACAGGGTCATCACAGATACGCAGTATTTT.

The chain combines TRBV11-3 with TRBJ2-1; 8 bases align to TRBD1. This CDR3 comprises 14 residues. Germline CDR1 and CDR2: SGHNT and YENEEA. V gave up 5 bases and J gave up 6 bases; unmatched junction bases: 6. The CDR3 sequence is CASSPGTGGNEQFF. CDR3 DNA: TGTGCCAGCAGCCCGGGGACAGGTGGCAATGAGCAGTTCTTC. The whole variable domain, filled in from reference TRBV11-3 and TRBJ2-1, reads EAGVVQSPRYKIIEKKQPVAFWCNPISGHNTLYWYLQNLGQGPELLIRYENEEAVDDSQLPKDRFSAERLKGVDSTLKIQPAELGDSAVYLCASSPGTGGNEQFFGPGTRLTVL.

The genes are TRBV18 and TRBJ2-7, with D perhaps TRBD1 (5 bases). Trimming shortened V by 3 bases and J by 2 bases, and 8 bases separated the two germline ends. Germline V gene data show CDR1 as KGHSH and CDR2 as LQKENI. This CDR3 is 13 amino acids long. Here the CDR3 DNA reads TGTGCCAGCTCACCCCCAGGGACCTACGAGCAGTACTTC. Translated: CASSPPGTYEQYF.